A selection of T cell receptor beta chains follows, all from one sample in a study of cytomegalovirus exposure and HLA in healthy donors. Sequenced by immunoSEQ multiplex PCR; TCRdb stores in-frame clones only, minus some. The sample has around 100,000 clones; 60% to 75% are singletons. The sequencing sample was made of PBMCs. These receptors all come from a man aged 35 to 55 in good health and CMV-seropositive. CDR3s include the opening cysteine and the closing phenylalanine or tryptophan. A D gene is named only where the DNA matches it firmly. Clone size, where shown, is once, few, many, or a class for clones that have expanded.

14 | TRBJ1-3 | TRBV18 | TRBD1 | once | TGTGCCAGCTCTAGGACAGGGGATGGAAACACCATATATTTT | CASSRTGDGNTIYF
11 | TRBJ1-2 | TRBV28 | - | - | TGTGCCAGCAGACAGGGATACGGCTACACCTTC | CASRQGYGYTF
14 | TRBJ1-5 | TRBV5-5 | - | - | TGTGCCAGCAGCTTGTGGCAGGGAGGTCAGCCCCAGCATTTT | CASSLWQGGQPQHF
13 | TRBJ2-5 | TRBV9 | - | - | TGTGCCAGCAGCATTCAGGGTTGGGAGACCCAGTACTTC | CASSIQGWETQYF
14 | TRBJ2-2 | TRBV5-8 | - | - | TGTGCCAGTACAGGATTTCCGAACACCGGGGAGCTGTTTTTT | CASTGFPNTGELFF
15 | TRBJ1-5 | TRBV19 | - | - | TGTGCCAGTAGGCCACAGGGCTATAGCAATCAGCCCCAGCATTTT | CASRPQGYSNQPQHF
14 | TRBJ2-7 | TRBV7-8 | - | - | TGTGCCAGCGGCTCTCGACCGACTAGGAACGAGCAGTACTTC | CASGSRPTRNEQYF
18 | TRBJ2-1 | TRBV5-5 | TRBD1 | - | TGTGCCAGCACCTCAATGGACAGGGGGTGGAGCTCCTACAATGAGCAGTTCTTC | CASTSMDRGWSSYNEQFF
16 | TRBJ2-1 | TRBV7-9 | - | - | TGTGCCAGCAGCTACAGGGCCCCGAGCTCCTACAATGAGCAGTTCTTC | CASSYRAPSSYNEQFF
14 | TRBJ2-1 | TRBV27 | TRBD2 | - | TGTGCCAGCGGGACTAGCGGGAGCCCGAATGAGCAGTTCTTC | CASGTSGSPNEQFF
14 | TRBJ1-2 | TRBV27 | TRBD1 | few | TGTGCCAGCAGACGGACAGGGGTAAACTATGGCTACACCTTC | CASRRTGVNYGYTF
14 | TRBJ2-1 | TRBV19 | TRBD2 | - | TGTGCCAGTAGTATTCTAGCGGAGTACAATGAGCAGTTCTTC | CASSILAEYNEQFF
15 | TRBJ1-3 | TRBV9 | - | once | TGTGCCAGCAGCGTAGATCCAGTCTCTGGAAACACCATATATTTT | CASSVDPVSGNTIYF
14 | TRBJ2-5 | TRBV6-5 | - | few | TGTGCCAGCAGTTACGAGGTCCTCCAAGGGACCCAGTACTTC | CASSYEVLQGTQYF
14 | TRBJ2-7 | TRBV19 | - | - | TGTGCCAGTAGCTTCAGGATCGCGTCCTACGAGCAGTACTTC | CASSFRIASYEQYF
15 | TRBJ1-1 | TRBV28 | TRBD1 | - | TGTGCCAGCAGTTTCGACAGGGAAGTGAACACTGAAGCTTTCTTT | CASSFDREVNTEAFF
13 | TRBJ2-5 | TRBV7-7 | TRBD1 | - | TGTGCTAGCAGCACGGGACAGCAAGAGACCCAGTACTTC | CASSTGQQETQYF
16 | TRBJ1-3 | TRBV4-1 | - | few | TGCGCCAGCAGCCAAGCGCGTTTTGGCTCTGGAAACACCATATATTTT | CASSQARFGSGNTIYF
17 | TRBJ1-5 | TRBV5-8 | TRBD1 | - | TGTGCCAGCAGAGTGCGGCAGGGGGCCTCCAGCAATCAGCCCCAGCATTTT | CASRVRQGASSNQPQHF
19 | TRBJ1-5 | TRBV15 | - | - | TGTGCCACCAGCAGTGTCAGATACAGTGACCGCTATAGCAATCAGCCCCAGCATTTT | CATSSVRYSDRYSNQPQHF
14 | TRBJ2-5 | TRBV6-5 | - | once | TGTGCCAGCAGTTACTCACAGGGTGGGGAGACCCAGTACTTC | CASSYSQGGETQYF
13 | TRBJ2-3 | TRBV4-3 | - | few | TGCGCCAGCAGCCCTGACACCACAGATACGCAGTATTTT | CASSPDTTDTQYF
13 | TRBJ1-1 | TRBV5-1 | - | few | TGCGCCAGCAGGTACGACAGCTACACTGAAGCTTTCTTT | CASRYDSYTEAFF
13 | TRBJ2-4 | TRBV28 | - | - | TGTGCCAGCAGTTTGGGGCAGGAAAACATTCAGTACTTC | CASSLGQENIQYF
15 | TRBJ2-1 | TRBV5-4 | TRBD1 | - | TGTGCCAGCAGCCCGCCCTCGGGACAGGGAAATGAGCAGTTCTTC | CASSPPSGQGNEQFF
14 | TRBJ1-5 | TRBV5-6 | - | once | TGTGCCAGCAGCTCCGGGGGGGTAAACCAGCCCCAGCATTTT | CASSSGGVNQPQHF
14 | TRBJ2-4 | TRBV29-1 | TRBD1 | once | TGCAGCGTTGCACAGGGGATCGGCAAAAACATTCAGTACTTC | CSVAQGIGKNIQYF
11 | TRBJ1-1 | TRBV7-2 | - | - | TGTGCCAGCAACTTCGGCACTGAAGCTTTCTTT | CASNFGTEAFF
14 | TRBJ1-2 | TRBV28 | TRBD1 | - | TGTGCCAGCAGTTTAGGGACAGAGTCCTATGGCTACACCTTC | CASSLGTESYGYTF
13 | TRBJ1-5 | TRBV28 | - | - | TGTGCCAGCACCCTAAATAGCAATCAGCCCCAGCATTTT | CASTLNSNQPQHF
15 | TRBJ2-2 | TRBV5-1 | - | - | TGCGCCAGCAGCGATTTGGGCAAGAACACCGGGGAGCTGTTTTTT | CASSDLGKNTGELFF
14 | TRBJ1-1 | TRBV10-2 | - | few | TGCGCCAGCAGCGGCTGGGCGGGGGGAACTGAAGCTTTCTTT | CASSGWAGGTEAFF
14 | TRBJ1-6 | TRBV30 | - | - | TGTGCCTGGAGACAGGCGTCTTATAATTCACCCCTCCACTTT | CAWRQASYNSPLHF
15 | TRBJ2-2 | TRBV7-9 | TRBD2 | few | TGTGCCAGCAGGAGAATAGCGGGAGGCACCGGGGAGCTGTTTTTT | CASRRIAGGTGELFF
12 | TRBJ1-2 | TRBV30 | - | - | TGTGCCTGGAGTAGGTTGGAGAGTGGCTACACCTTC | CAWSRLESGYTF
13 | TRBJ1-1 | TRBV6-5 | - | - | TGTGCCAGCAGTTACCAGGTGGGCACTGAAGCTTTCTTT | CASSYQVGTEAFF
15 | TRBJ1-2 | TRBV4-3 | TRBD1 | - | TGCGCCAGCAGCCAAGAACCGACAGGGGGGTATGGCTACACCTTC | CASSQEPTGGYGYTF
12 | TRBJ1-5 | TRBV6-6 | - | few | TGTGCCAGCAAGGGGACTAATCAGCCCCAGCATTTT | CASKGTNQPQHF
15 | TRBJ2-1 | TRBV7-9 | - | - | TGTGCCAGCAGCTTCCTACTAGGCGCCGGTGGAGAGCAGTTCTTC | CASSFLLGAGGEQFF
16 | TRBJ2-3 | TRBV9 | TRBD2 | once | TGTGCCAGCAGCGGTAACCGGCGGGAGACGACAGATACGCAGTATTTT | CASSGNRRETTDTQYF
16 | TRBJ2-7 | TRBV5-6 | - | - | TGTGCCAGCAGCCTGATCCCCCACTCGAGCTCCTACGAGCAGTACTTC | CASSLIPHSSSYEQYF
17 | TRBJ1-5 | TRBV7-9 | TRBD1 | - | TGTGCCAGCAGCTTATCCGAGGGGGCGGCGGGCAATCAGCCCCAGCATTTT | CASSLSEGAAGNQPQHF
13 | TRBJ1-3 | TRBV6-4 | TRBD1 | - | TGTGCCAGCAGTTCCGGGACAGGGTGCACCATATATTTT | CASSSGTGCTIYF
14 | TRBJ2-3 | TRBV9 | - | - | TGTGCCAGCAATCGGGTCTCGATCACAGATACGCAGTATTTT | CASNRVSITDTQYF
13 | TRBJ2-7 | TRBV10-1 | - | - | TGCGCCAGCAGTGGCGGGGTCAGGGACGAGCAGTACTTC | CASSGGVRDEQYF
13 | TRBJ2-7 | TRBV6-5 | - | - | TGTGCCAGCAGTTTCCGGGACACATACGAGCAGTACTTC | CASSFRDTYEQYF
13 | TRBJ2-7 | TRBV19 | - | few | TGTGCCAGTAGTGGGGCCCAGGGTTACGAGCAGTACTTC | CASSGAQGYEQYF
14 | TRBJ1-1 | TRBV29-1 | - | - | TGCAGCGTTGGGTCAGGGGCCCTGAACACTGAAGCTTTCTTT | CSVGSGALNTEAFF
13 | TRBJ2-1 | TRBV5-1 | - | few | TGCGCCAGCAGCTTGGGTGACAACAATGAGCAGTTCTTC | CASSLGDNNEQFF
13 | TRBJ2-2 | TRBV29-1 | - | - | TGCAGCGTTGACATTTCGAACACCGGGGAGCTGTTTTTT | CSVDISNTGELFF
15 | TRBJ2-5 | TRBV4-2 | - | - | TGTGCCAGCAGCCAAGATATCTCAGGGGCGAAGACCCAGTACTTC | CASSQDISGAKTQYF
15 | TRBJ2-1 | TRBV19 | TRBD2 | - | TGTGCCAGTAGTATAGGGCTAGCGGGAGGGATTGAGCAGTTCTTC | CASSIGLAGGIEQFF
15 | TRBJ2-7 | TRBV4-3 | TRBD2 | - | TGCGCCAGCAGTCTCGGACTAGATCTATGGTACGAGCAGTACTTC | CASSLGLDLWYEQYF
15 | TRBJ1-2 | TRBV2 | TRBD1 | - | TGTGCCAGCAGTCAGAGGACAGGGAGCGAGGGGGGCTACACCTTC | CASSQRTGSEGGYTF